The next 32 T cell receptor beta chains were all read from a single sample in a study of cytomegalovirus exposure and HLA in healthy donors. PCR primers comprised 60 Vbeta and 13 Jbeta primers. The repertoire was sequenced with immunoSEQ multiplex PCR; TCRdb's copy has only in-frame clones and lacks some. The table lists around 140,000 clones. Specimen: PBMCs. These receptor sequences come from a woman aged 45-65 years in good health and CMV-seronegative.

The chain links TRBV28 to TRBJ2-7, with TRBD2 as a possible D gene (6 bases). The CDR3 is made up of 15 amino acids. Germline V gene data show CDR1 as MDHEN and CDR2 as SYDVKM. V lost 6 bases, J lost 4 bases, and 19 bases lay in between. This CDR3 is CASSLRRDHRYEQYF. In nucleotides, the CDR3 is TGTGCCAGCAGCCTCAGGCGGGATCATAGGTACGAGCAGTACTTC.

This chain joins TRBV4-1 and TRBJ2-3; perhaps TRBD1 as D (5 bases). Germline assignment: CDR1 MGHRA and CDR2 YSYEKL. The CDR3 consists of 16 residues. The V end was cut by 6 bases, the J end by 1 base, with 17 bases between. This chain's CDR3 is CASSIDLGAGTDTQYF. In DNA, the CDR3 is TGCGCCAGCAGTATCGACTTAGGGGCTGGCACAGATACGCAGTATTTT.

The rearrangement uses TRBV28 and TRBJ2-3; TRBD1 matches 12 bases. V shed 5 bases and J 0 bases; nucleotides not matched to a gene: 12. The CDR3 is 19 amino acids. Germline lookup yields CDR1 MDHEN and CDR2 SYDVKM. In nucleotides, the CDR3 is TGTGCCAGCAGTGAGCCGGGACAGGGGGCGCGGGGTAGCACAGATACGCAGTATTTT. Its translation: CASSEPGQGARGSTDTQYF.

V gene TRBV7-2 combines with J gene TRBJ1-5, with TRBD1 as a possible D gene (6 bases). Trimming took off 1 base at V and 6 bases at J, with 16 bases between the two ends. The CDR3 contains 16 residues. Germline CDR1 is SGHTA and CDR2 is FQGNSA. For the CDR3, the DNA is TGTGCCAGCAGCTTAGTGGCCGGGGGGGCGACTCAGCCCCAGCATTTT. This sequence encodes CASSLVAGGATQPQHF.

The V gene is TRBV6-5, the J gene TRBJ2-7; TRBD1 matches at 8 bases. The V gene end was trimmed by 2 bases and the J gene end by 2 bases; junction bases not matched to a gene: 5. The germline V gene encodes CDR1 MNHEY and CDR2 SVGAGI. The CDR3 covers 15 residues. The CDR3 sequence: CASSYGAGGTYEQYF. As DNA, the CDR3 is TGTGCCAGCAGTTACGGCGCAGGGGGCACCTACGAGCAGTACTTC.

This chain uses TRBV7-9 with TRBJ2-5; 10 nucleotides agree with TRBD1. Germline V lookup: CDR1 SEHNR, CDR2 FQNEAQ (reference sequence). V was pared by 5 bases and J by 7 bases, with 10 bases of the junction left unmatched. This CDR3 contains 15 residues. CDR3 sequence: CASSTLTGGIATQYF. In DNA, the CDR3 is TGTGCCAGCAGCACCCTGACAGGGGGCATAGCGACCCAGTACTTC.

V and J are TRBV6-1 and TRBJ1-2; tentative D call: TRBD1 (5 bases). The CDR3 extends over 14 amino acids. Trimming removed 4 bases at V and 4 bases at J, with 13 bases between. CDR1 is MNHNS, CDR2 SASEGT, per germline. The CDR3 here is CASSGRQNIYGYTF. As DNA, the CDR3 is TGTGCCAGCAGTGGGCGACAGAACATCTATGGCTACACCTTC.

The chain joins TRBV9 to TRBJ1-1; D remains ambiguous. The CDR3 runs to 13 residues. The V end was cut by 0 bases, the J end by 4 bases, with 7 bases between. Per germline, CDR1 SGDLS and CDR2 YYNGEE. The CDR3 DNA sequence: TGTGCCAGCAGCGTAGGAGGGTCCACTGAAGCTTTCTTT. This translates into CASSVGGSTEAFF. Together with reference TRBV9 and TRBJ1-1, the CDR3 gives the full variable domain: DSGVTQTPKHLITATGQRVTLRCSPRSGDLSVYWYQQSLDQGLQFLIQYYNGEERAKGNILERFSAQQFPDLHSELNLSSLELGDSALYFCASSVGGSTEAFFGQGTRLTVV.

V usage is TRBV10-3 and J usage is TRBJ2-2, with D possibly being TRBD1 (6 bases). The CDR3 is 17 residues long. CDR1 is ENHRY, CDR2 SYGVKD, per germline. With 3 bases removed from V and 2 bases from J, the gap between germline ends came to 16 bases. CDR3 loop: CAISDGRGQFNTGELFF. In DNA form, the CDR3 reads TGTGCCATCAGTGATGGCAGGGGACAATTTAACACCGGGGAGCTGTTTTTT.

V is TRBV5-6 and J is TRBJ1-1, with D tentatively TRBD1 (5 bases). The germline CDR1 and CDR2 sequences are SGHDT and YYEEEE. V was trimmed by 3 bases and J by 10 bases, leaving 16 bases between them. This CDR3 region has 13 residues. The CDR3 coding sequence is TGTGCCAGCAGCTGGGGACGGGGGGTAACAGCTTTCTTT. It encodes CASSWGRGVTAFF.

CDR3 loop: CASSPTRAGGSHEQYF. The DNA of the CDR3 is TGTGCCAGCAGCCCAACCCGGGCGGGAGGGTCCCACGAGCAGTACTTC. The V gene is TRBV9, the J gene TRBJ2-7; 9 nucleotides align to TRBD2. The V gene end was trimmed by 4 bases and the J gene end by 5 bases; junction bases not matched to a gene: 13. Germline V gene data show CDR1 as SGDLS and CDR2 as YYNGEE. This CDR3 region has 16 residues.

Here the CDR3 DNA reads TGTGCCAGCAGGGGGGGTCGGGAGCGAGGAGATACGCAGTATTTT. Amino acids: CASRGGRERGDTQYF. V usage is TRBV4-2 and J usage is TRBJ2-3, with D possibly matching TRBD2 (6 bases). Trimming removed 6 bases from V and 5 bases from J, with 18 bases in between. This CDR3 has 15 amino acids. Germline CDR1 and CDR2: LGHNA and YNFKEQ.

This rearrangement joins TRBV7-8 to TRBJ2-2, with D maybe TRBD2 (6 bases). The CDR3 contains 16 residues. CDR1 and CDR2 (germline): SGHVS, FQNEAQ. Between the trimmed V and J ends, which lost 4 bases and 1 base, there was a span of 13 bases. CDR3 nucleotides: TGTGCCAGCAGCTCCTCTTTGGGGGGGAACACCGGGGAGCTGTTTTTT. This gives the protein CASSSSLGGNTGELFF.

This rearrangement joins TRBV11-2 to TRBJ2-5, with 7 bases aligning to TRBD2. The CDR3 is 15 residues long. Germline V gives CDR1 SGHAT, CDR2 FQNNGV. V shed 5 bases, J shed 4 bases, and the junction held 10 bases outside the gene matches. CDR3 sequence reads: CASSQIGLVGETQYF. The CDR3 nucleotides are TGTGCCAGCAGCCAAATCGGACTAGTCGGAGAGACCCAGTACTTC.

The CDR3 nucleotides are TGCGCCAGCAGCCTCCAGGGGGCGACTCTTGCTGAAGCTTTCTTT. Amino acid sequence: CASSLQGATLAEAFF. The rearrangement uses TRBV4-1 and TRBJ1-1, with TRBD1 matching 8 bases. Germline V gives CDR1 MGHRA, CDR2 YSYEKL. V lost 4 bases and J lost 6; bases outside the gene matches: 10. The CDR3 contains 15 residues.

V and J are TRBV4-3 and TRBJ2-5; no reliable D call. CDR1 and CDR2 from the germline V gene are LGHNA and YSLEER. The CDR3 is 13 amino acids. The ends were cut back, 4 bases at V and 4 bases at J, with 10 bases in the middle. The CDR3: CASSPRRGETQYF. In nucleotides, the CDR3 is TGCGCCAGCAGCCCGCGGAGAGGAGAGACCCAGTACTTC.

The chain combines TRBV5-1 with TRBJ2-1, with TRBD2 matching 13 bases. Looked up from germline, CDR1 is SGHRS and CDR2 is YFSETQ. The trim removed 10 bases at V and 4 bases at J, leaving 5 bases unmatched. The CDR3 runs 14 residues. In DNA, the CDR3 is TGCGCCTCTACGACTAGCGGGGGGTACAATGAGCAGTTCTTC. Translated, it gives CASTTSGGYNEQFF.

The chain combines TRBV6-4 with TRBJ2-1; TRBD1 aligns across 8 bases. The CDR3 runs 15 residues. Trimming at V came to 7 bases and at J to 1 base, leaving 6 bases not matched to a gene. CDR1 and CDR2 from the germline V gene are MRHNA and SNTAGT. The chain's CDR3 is CASKAQGGSYNEQFF. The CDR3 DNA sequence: TGTGCCAGCAAAGCACAGGGGGGATCCTACAATGAGCAGTTCTTC.

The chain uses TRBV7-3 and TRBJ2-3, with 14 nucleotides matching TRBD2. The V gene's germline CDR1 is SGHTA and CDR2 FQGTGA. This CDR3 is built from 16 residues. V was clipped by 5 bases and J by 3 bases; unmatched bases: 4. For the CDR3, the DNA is TGTGCCAGCAGCATCGGGACTAGCGGGAGAACAGATACGCAGTATTTT. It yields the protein CASSIGTSGRTDTQYF.

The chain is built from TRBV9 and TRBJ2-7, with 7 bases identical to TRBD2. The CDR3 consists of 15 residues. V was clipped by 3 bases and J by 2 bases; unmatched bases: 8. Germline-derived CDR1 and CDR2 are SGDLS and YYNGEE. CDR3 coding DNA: TGTGCCAGCAGCGCAGGACTAGTAGGGACCTACGAGCAGTACTTC. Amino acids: CASSAGLVGTYEQYF.

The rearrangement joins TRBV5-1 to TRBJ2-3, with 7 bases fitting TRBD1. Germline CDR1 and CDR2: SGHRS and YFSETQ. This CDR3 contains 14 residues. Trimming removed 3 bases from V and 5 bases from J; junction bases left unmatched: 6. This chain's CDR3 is CASSYRGQGDTQYF. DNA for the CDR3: TGCGCCAGCAGCTATAGGGGGCAGGGAGATACGCAGTATTTT.

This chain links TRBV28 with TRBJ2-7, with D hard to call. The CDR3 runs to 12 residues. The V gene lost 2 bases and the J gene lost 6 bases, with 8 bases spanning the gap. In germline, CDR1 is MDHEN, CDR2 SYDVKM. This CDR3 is CASSLNGLEQYF. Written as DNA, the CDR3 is TGTGCCAGCAGTTTAAACGGTCTCGAGCAGTACTTC.

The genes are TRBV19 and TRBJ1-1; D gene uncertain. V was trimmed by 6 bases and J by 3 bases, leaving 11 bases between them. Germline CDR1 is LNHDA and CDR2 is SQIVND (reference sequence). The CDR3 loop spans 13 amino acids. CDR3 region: CASSRSRDTEAFF. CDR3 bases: TGTGCCAGTAGCCGGAGCCGTGACACTGAAGCTTTCTTT. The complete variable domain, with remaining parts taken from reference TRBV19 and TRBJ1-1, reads DGGITQSPKYLFRKEGQNVTLSCEQNLNHDAMYWYRQDPGQGLRLIYYSQIVNDFQKGDIAEGYSVSREKKESFPLTVTSAQKNPTAFYLCASSRSRDTEAFFGQGTRLTVV.

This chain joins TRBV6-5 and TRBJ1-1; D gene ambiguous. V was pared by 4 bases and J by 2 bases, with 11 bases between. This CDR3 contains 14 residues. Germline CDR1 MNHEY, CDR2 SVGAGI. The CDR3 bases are TGTGCCAGCAGTTGGAACAGAGCAAACACTGAAGCTTTCTTT. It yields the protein CASSWNRANTEAFF.

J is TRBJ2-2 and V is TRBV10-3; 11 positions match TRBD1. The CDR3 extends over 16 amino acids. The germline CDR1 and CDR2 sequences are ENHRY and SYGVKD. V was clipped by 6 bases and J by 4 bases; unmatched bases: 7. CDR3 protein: CAISPDRGPVTGELFF. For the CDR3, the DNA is TGTGCCATCAGCCCGGACAGGGGGCCTGTCACCGGGGAGCTGTTTTTT.

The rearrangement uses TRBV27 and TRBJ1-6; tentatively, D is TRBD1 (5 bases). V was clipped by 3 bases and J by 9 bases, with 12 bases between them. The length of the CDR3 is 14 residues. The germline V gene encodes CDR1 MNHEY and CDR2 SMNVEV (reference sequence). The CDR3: CASSFGAVASPLHF. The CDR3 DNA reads TGTGCCAGCAGTTTTGGGGCAGTTGCTTCACCCCTCCACTTT.

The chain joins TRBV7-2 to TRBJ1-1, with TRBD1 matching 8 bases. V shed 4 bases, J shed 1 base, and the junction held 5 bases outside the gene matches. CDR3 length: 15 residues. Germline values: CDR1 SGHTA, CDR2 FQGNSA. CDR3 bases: TGTGCCAGCAGCTCGCAGGGGGCGCGGAACACTGAAGCTTTCTTT. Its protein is CASSSQGARNTEAFF.

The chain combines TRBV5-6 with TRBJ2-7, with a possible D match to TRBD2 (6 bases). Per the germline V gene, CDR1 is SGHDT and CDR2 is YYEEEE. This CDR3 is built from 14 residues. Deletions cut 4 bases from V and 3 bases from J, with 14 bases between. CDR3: CASSTPGALYEQYF. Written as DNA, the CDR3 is TGTGCCAGCAGCACGCCGGGAGCTCTCTACGAGCAGTACTTC.

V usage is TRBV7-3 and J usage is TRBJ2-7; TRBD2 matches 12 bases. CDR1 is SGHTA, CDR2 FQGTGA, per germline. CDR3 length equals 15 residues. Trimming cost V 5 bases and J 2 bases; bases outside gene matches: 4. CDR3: CASSLLAGGPYEQYF. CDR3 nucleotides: TGTGCCAGCAGCCTACTAGCGGGAGGCCCCTACGAGCAGTACTTC.

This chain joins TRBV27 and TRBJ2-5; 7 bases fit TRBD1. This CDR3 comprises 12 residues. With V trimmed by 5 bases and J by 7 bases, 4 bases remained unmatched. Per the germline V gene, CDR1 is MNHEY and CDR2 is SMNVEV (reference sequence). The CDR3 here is CASSRDSRTQYF. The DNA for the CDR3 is TGTGCCAGCAGTCGGGACAGCCGGACCCAGTACTTC.

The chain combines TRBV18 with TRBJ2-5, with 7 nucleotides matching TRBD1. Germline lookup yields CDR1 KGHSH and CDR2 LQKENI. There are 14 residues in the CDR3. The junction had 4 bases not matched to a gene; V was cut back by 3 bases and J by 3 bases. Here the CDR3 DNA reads TGTGCCAGCTCACCCCGGACAGGAAAAGAGACCCAGTACTTC. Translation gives CASSPRTGKETQYF. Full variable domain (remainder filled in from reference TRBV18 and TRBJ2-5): NAGVMQNPRHLVRRRGQEARLRCSPMKGHSHVYWYRQLPEEGLKFMVYLQKENIIDESGMPKERFSAEFPKEGPSILRIQQVVRGDSAAYFCASSPRTGKETQYFGPGTRLLVL.

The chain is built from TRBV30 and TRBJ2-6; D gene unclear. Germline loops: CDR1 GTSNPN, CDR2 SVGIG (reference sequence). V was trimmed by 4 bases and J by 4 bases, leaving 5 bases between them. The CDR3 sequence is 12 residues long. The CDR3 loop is CAWIRGANVLTF. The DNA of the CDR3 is TGTGCCTGGATCAGGGGGGCCAACGTCCTGACTTTC.